Sequencing of this TCR beta chain was carried out in a study of blood T cell repertoires in COVID-19. About the study: The analysed material was cDNA or gDNA that came from T cells, B-cell-depleted T cells, or PBMCs.

Libraries were prepared by immunoSEQ multiplex PCR; TCRdb keeps only in-frame clonotypes and omits some of them. The sample includes 50,000 to 80,000 clones, around nine tenths of them seen just once. Participant age was roughly 18 to 89 years, and participants resided in fewer than 25 US areas. Each participant's cohort was designated according to participant-reported clinical history. The recovered donors of Cohort 3 showed two negative PCRs, clearance, or symptom resolution. Germline values: CDR1 MGHRA, CDR2 YSYEKL. The CDR3 has 15 residues. The V and J ends lost 1 base and 3 bases respectively, with 13 bases between them.

Sequencing was done on a sample of PBMCs or T cells enriched from blood (not recorded which). This receptor was identified in a woman between 40 and 50 years old who had recovered from COVID-19. The V gene is TRBV4-1, the J gene TRBJ2-7, with D possibly being TRBD2 (5 bases). CDR3 amino acids: CASSQAPPGNYEQYF. In DNA, the CDR3 is TGCGCCAGCAGCCAAGCCCCTCCGGGGAACTACGAGCAGTACTTC.